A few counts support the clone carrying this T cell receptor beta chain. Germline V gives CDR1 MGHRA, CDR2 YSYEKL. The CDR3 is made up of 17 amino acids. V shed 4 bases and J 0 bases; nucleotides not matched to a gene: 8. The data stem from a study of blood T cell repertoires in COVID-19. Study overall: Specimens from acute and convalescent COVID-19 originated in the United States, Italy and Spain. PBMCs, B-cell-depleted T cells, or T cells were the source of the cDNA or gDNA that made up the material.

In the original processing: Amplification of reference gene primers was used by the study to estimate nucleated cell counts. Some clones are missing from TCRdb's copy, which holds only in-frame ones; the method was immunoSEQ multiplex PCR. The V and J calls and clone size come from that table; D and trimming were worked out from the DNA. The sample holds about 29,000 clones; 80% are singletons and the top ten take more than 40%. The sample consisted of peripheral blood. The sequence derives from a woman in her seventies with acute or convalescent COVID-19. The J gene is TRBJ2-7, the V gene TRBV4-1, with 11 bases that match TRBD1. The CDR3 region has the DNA TGCGCCAGCAGCCCGACCTGGGACAGGGGGTCCTCCTACGAGCAGTACTTC. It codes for CASSPTWDRGSSYEQYF.